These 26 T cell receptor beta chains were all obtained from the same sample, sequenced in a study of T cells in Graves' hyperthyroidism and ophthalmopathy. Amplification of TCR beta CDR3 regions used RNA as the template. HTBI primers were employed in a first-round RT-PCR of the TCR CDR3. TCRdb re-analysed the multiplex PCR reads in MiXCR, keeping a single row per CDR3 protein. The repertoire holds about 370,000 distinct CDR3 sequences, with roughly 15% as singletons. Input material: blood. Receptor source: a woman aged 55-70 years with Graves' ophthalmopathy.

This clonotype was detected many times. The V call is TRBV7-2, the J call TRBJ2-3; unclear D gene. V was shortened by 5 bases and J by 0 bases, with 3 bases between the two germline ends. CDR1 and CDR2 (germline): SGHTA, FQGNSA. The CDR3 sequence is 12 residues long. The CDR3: CASSISTDTQYF. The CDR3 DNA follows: TGTGCCAGCAGCATTAGCACAGATACGCAGTATTTT.

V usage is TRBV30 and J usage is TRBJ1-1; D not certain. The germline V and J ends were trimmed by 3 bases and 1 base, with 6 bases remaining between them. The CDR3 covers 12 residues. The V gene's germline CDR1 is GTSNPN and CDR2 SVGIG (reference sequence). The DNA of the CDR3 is TGTGCCTGGAGGTCCGGGAACACTGAAGCTTTCTTT. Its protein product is CAWRSGNTEAFF. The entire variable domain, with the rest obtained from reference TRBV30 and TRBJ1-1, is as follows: SQTIHQWPATLVQPVGSPLSLECTVEGTSNPNLYWYRQAAGRGLQLLFYSVGIGQISSEVPQNLSASRPQDRQFILSSKKLLLSDSGFYLCAWRSGNTEAFFGQGTRLTVV.

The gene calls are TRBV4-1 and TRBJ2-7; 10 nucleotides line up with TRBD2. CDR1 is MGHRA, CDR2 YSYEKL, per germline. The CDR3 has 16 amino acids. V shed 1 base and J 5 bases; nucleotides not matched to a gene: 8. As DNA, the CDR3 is TGCGCCAGCAGCCAAGGTCCCCTAGCGGGAGTCGACGAGCAGTACTTC. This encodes CASSQGPLAGVDEQYF.

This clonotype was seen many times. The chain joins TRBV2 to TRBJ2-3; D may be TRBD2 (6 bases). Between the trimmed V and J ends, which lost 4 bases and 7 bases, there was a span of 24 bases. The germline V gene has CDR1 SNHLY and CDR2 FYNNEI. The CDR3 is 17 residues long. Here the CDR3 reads CASSGLSGPFLPNTQYF. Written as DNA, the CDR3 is TGTGCCAGCAGTGGACTGAGCGGGCCTTTCTTACCTAATACGCAGTATTTT.

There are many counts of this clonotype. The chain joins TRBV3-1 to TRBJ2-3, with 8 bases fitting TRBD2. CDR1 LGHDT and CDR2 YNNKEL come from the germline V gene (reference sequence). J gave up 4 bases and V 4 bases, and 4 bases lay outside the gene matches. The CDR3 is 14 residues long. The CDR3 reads CASSLSREADTQYF. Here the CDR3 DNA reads TGTGCCAGCAGCCTATCGCGGGAGGCAGATACGCAGTATTTT.

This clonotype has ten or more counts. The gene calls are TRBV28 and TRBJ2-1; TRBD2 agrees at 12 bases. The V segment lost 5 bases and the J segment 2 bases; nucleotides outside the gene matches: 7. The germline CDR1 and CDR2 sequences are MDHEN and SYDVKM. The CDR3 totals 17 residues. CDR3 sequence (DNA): TGTGCCAGCAGTATCTTGGGACTAGCGGGCCCCTACAATGAGCAGTTCTTC. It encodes CASSILGLAGPYNEQFF.

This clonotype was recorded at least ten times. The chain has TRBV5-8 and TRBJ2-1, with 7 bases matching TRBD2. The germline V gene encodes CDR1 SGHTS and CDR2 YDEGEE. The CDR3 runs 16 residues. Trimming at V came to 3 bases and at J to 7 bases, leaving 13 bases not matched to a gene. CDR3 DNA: TGTGCCAGCAGCTGGGGGGGTGATGGAGCGGGAAATGAGCAGTTCTTC. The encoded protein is CASSWGGDGAGNEQFF.

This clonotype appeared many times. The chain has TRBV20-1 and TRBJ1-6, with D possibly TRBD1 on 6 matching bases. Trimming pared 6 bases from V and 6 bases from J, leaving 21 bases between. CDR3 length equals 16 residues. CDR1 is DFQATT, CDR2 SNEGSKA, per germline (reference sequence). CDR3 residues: CSAPFDLGQINSPLHF. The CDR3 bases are TGCAGTGCCCCCTTCGATCTTGGACAGATTAATTCACCCCTCCACTTT.

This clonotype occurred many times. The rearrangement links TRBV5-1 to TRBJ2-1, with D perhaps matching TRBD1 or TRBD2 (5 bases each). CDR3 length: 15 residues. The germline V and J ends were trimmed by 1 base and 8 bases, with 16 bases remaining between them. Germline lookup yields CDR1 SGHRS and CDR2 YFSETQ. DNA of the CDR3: TGCGCCAGCAGCTTGCAAGGGACCACCTGGGATGAGCAGTTCTTC. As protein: CASSLQGTTWDEQFF.

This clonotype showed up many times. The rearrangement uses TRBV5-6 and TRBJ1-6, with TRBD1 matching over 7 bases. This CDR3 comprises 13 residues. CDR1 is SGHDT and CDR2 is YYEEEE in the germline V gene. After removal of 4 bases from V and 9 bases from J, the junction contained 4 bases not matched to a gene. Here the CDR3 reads CASSLTGTSPLHF. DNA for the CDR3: TGTGCCAGCAGCCTGACAGGGACTTCACCCCTCCACTTT.

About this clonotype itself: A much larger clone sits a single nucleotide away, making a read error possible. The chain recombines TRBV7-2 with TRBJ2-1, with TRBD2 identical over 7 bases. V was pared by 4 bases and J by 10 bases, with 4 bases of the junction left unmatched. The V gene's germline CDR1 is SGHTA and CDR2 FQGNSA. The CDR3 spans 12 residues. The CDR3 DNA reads TGTGCCAGCAGCTATGGGACTATCGAGCAGTTCTTC. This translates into CASSYGTIEQFF.

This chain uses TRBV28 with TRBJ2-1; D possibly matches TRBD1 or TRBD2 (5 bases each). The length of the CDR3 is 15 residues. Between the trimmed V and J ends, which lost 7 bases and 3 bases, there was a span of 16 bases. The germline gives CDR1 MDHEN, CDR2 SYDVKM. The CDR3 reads CASTIRDRVYNEQFF. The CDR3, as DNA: TGTGCCAGCACCATCCGGGACCGGGTCTACAATGAGCAGTTCTTC.

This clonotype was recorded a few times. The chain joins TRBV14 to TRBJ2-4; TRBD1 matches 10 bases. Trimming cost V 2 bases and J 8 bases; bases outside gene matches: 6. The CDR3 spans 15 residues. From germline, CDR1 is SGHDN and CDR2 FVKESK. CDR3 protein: CASSQRQGAFYIQYF. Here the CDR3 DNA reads TGTGCCAGCAGCCAAAGACAGGGGGCATTCTACATTCAGTACTTC.

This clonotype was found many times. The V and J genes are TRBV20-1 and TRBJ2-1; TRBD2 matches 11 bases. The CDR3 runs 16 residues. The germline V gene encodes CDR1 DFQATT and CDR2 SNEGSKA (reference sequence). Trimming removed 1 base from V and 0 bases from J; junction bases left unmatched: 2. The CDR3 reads CSARVGLAGSYNEQFF. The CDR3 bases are TGCAGTGCTAGAGTCGGACTAGCGGGCTCCTACAATGAGCAGTTCTTC.

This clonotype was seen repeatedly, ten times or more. The CDR3 DNA is TGTGCCAGCAGTTTGACGACTAGCTCTTACAATGAGCAGTTCTTC. Its protein is CASSLTTSSYNEQFF. This rearrangement joins TRBV27 to TRBJ2-1; 7 nucleotides line up with TRBD2. J gave up 4 bases and V 3 bases, and 6 bases lay outside the gene matches. CDR3 length: 15 residues. Germline V gene lookup returns CDR1 MNHEY and CDR2 SMNVEV (reference sequence).

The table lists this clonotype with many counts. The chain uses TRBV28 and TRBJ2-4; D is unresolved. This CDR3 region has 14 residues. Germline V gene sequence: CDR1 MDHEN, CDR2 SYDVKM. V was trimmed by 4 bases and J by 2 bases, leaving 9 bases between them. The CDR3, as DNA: TGTGCCAGCAGTTCCCCCTCTCCCAAAAACATTCAGTACTTC. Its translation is CASSSPSPKNIQYF. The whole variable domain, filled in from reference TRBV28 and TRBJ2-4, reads DVKVTQSSRYLVKRTGEKVFLECVQDMDHENMFWYRQDPGLGLRLIYFSYDVKMKEKGDIPEGYSVSREKKERFSLILESASTNQTSMYLCASSSPSPKNIQYFGAGTRLSVL.

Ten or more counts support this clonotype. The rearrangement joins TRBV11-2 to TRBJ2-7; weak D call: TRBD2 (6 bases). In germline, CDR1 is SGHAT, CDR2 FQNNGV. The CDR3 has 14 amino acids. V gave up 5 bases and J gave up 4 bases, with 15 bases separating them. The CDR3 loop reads CASSPGLAYYEQYF. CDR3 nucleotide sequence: TGTGCCAGCAGCCCCGGGCTAGCGTATTACGAGCAGTACTTC.

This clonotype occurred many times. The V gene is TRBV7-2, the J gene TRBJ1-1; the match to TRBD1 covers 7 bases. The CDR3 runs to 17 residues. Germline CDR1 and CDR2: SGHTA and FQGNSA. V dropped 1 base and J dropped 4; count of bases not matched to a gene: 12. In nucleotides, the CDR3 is TGTGCCAGCAGCTTAGTGCGAGGGGGCCCCGCCGGCACTGAAGCTTTCTTT. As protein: CASSLVRGGPAGTEAFF.

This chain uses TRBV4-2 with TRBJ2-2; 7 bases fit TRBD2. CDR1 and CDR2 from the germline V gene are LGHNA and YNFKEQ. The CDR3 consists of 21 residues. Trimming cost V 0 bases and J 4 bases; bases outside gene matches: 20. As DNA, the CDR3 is TGTGCCAGCAGCCAAGATCTTACCCTTTATAGCGGGTACGGGGGCACCGGGGAGCTGTTTTTT. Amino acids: CASSQDLTLYSGYGGTGELFF.

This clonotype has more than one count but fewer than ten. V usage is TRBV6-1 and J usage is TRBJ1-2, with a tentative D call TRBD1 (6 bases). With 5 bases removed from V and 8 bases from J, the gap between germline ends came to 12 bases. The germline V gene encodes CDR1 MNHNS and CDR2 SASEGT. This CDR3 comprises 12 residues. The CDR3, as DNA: TGTGCCAGCAGTTTTCAGGGGATCGGCTACACCTTC. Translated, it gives CASSFQGIGYTF.

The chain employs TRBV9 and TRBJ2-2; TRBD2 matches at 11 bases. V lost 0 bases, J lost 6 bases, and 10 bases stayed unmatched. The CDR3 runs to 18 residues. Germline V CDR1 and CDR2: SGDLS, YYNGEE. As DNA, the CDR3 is TGTGCCAGCAGCGTAGGGGTTAGCGGGAGGGCCATGGCCGGGGAGCTGTTTTTT. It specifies CASSVGVSGRAMAGELFF.

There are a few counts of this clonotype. The CDR3 sequence: CASSVLQGSGELFF. CDR3 bases: TGTGCCAGCAGCGTCCTACAGGGATCCGGGGAGCTGTTTTTT. The chain employs TRBV9 and TRBJ2-2, with D perhaps TRBD1 (6 bases). CDR1 and CDR2 from the germline V gene are SGDLS and YYNGEE. The CDR3 spans 14 residues. With 2 bases removed from V and 6 bases from J, the gap between germline ends came to 11 bases. Complete variable domain (other parts from reference TRBV9 and TRBJ2-2): DSGVTQTPKHLITATGQRVTLRCSPRSGDLSVYWYQQSLDQGLQFLIQYYNGEERAKGNILERFSAQQFPDLHSELNLSSLELGDSALYFCASSVLQGSGELFFGEGSRLTVL.

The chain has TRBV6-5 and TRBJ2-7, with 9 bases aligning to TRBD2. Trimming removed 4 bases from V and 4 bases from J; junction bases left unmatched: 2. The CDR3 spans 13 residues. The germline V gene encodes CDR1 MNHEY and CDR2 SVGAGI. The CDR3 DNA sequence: TGTGCCAGCAGTTTCGCGGGAGGGTACGAGCAGTACTTC. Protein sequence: CASSFAGGYEQYF.

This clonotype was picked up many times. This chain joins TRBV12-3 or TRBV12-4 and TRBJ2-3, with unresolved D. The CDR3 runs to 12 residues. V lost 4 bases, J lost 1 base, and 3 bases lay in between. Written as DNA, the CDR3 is TGTGCCAGCAGTTGGGGCACAGATACGCAGTATTTT. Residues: CASSWGTDTQYF.

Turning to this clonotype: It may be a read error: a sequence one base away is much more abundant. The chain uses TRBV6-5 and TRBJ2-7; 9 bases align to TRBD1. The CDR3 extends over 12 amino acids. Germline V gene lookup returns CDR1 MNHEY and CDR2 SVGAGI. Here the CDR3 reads CASGDRVYEQCF. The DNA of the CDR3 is TGCGCCAGCGGGGACAGGGTCTACGAGCAGTGCTTC.

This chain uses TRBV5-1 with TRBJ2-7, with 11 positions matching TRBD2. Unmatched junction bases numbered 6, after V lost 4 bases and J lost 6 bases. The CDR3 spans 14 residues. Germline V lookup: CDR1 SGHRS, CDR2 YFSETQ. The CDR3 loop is CASSLAGGAFEQYF. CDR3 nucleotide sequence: TGCGCCAGCAGCCTAGCGGGAGGTGCCTTCGAGCAGTACTTC.